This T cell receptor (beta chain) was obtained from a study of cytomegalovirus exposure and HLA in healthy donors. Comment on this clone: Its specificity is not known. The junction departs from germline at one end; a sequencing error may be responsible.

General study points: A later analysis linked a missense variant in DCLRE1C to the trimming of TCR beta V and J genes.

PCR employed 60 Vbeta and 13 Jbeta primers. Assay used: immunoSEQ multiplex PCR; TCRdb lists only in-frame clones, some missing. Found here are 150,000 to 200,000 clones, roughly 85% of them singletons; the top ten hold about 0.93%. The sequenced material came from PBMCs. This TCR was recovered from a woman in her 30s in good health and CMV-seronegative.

CDR3 DNA sequence: TGTGCCACCAGCAGAGACAGAGGACAGGGTGGAGACACCATATATTTT. It yields the protein CATSRDRGQGGDTIYF. The J gene is TRBJ1-3, the V gene TRBV15; 8 positions match TRBD1. This CDR3 contains 16 residues. CDR1 and CDR2 from the germline V gene are LNHNV and YYDKDF (reference sequence). Looking up the rest from reference TRBV15 and TRBJ1-3 gives the full variable domain: DAMVIQNPRYQVTQFGKPVTLSCSQTLNHNVMYWYQQKSSQAPKLLFHYYDKDFNNEADTPDNFQSRRPNTSFCFLDIRSPGLGDTAMYLCATSRDRGQGGDTIYFGEGSWLTVV.